Described below is a single TCR beta chain sequence and its context. Sequencing used immunoSEQ multiplex PCR; TCRdb keeps in-frame clones, though not all of them. The repertoire consists of about 410,000 clones, with more than 80% occurring once and the leading ten covering 5.5% to 8%. This entry is derived from a study of control samples from healthy donors and cancer patients. The sequence derives from a man aged 35-49 years with head and neck cancer. The sequenced sample was PBMCs.

CDR3 region: CASSQGATAEAFF. The CDR3 DNA sequence: TGTGCCAGCAGTCAGGGGGCAACGGCTGAAGCTTTCTTT. This chain joins TRBV6-2 or TRBV6-3 and TRBJ1-1; 8 bases align to TRBD1. The trim removed 5 bases at V and 6 bases at J, leaving 5 bases unmatched. Per the germline V gene, CDR1 is MNHEY and CDR2 is SVGEGT. There are 13 residues in the CDR3.